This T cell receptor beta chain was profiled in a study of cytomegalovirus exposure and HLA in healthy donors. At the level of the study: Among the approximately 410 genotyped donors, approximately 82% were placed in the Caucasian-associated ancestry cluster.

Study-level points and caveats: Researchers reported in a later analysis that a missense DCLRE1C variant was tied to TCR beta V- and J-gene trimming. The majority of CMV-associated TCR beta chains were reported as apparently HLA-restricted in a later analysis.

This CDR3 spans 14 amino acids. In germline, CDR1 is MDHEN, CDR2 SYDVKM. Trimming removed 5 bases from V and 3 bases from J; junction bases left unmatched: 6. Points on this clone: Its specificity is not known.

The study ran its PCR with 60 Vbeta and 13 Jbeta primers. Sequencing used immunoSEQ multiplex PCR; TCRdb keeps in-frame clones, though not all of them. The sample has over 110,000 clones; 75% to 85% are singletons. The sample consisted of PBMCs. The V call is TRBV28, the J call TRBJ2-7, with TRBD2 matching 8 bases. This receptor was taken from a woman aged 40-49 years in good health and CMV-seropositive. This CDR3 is CASSVSGTLYEQYF. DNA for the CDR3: TGTGCCAGCAGTGTTAGCGGGACACTCTACGAGCAGTACTTC.